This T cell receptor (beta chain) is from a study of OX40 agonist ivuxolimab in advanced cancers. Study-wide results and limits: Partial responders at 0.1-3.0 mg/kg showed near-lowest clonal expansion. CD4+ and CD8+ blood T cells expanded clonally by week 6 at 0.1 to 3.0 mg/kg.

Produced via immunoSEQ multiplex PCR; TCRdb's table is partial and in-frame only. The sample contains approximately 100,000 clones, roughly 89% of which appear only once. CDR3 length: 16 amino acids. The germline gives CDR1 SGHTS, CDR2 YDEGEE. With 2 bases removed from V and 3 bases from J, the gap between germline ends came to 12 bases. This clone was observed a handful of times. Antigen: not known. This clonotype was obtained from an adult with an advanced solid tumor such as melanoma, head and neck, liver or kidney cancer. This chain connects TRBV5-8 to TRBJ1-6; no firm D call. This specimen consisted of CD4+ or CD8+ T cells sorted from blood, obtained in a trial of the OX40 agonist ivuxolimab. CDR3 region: CASSFESGIYNSPLHF. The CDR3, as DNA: TGTGCCAGCAGCTTCGAGTCGGGGATCTATAATTCACCCCTCCACTTT.